These 4 T cell receptor beta chains originate from one sample sequenced in a study of CD8 T cells in Susac syndrome. Reverse transcription of roughly 0.5 to 1 ug RNA was performed with random hexamers. TCRdb redid the calling of the immunoSEQ multiplex PCR reads with MiXCR, one entry per CDR3 protein. The sample comprises about 83,000 distinct CDR3 sequences, 90% to 97% of which are singletons, and about 0.41% rests with the top ten. The material sequenced was CD8+ T cells from PBMCs. The receptors here all came from a human donor with Susac syndrome.

Only one count was recorded for this clonotype. The CDR3 sequence is CSVGSSGAYEQYF. In nucleotides, the CDR3 is TGCAGCGTTGGTTCTAGCGGGGCCTACGAGCAGTACTTC. V usage is TRBV29-1 and J usage is TRBJ2-7; 9 bases align to TRBD2. This CDR3 is built from 13 residues. The J segment lost 2 bases and the V segment lost 4 bases, leaving 3 bases of the junction unmatched. CDR1 SQVTM and CDR2 ANQGSEA come from the germline V gene.

The chain employs TRBV29-1 and TRBJ2-7; no firm D call. Germline V gene lookup returns CDR1 SQVTM and CDR2 ANQGSEA. V was clipped by 3 bases and J by 6 bases, with 21 bases between them. CDR3 length: 15 amino acids. CDR3 residues: CSVEVGTLKTGEQYF. As DNA, the CDR3 is TGCAGCGTTGAGGTGGGAACCTTGAAAACGGGCGAGCAGTACTTC.

The V and J genes are TRBV15 and TRBJ2-1; D may match TRBD1 or TRBD2 (5 bases each). V was clipped by 1 base and J by 7 bases, with 17 bases between them. This CDR3 comprises 16 residues. Germline CDR1 is LNHNV and CDR2 is YYDKDF (reference sequence). For the CDR3, the DNA is TGTGCCACCAGCAGAGCCTGGACTGGAGAGGGGAATGAGCAGTTCTTC. Translating gives CATSRAWTGEGNEQFF.

The chain joins TRBV20-1 to TRBJ1-6; TRBD1 aligns across 7 bases. The germline V gene has CDR1 DFQATT and CDR2 SNEGSKA (reference sequence). This CDR3 comprises 14 residues. Losses at the gene ends were 0 bases for V and 16 bases for J; bases not matched to a gene: 12. The CDR3 sequence: CSARDGGQVDGLHF. DNA for the CDR3: TGCAGTGCTAGAGATGGCGGACAGGTGGACGGGCTCCACTTT.